This record concerns one TCR beta chain sequence. The sample is drawn from a study of regulatory T cells in long-lasting Graves disease. With 4 bases removed from V and 6 bases from J, the gap between germline ends came to 16 bases. Per the germline V gene, CDR1 is SGHRS and CDR2 is YFSETQ. CDR3 length: 14 amino acids. Stated time point: persistent/refractory GD, antithyroid drugs over 5 years with positive TRAb. Preparation of the TCR library used RNA extracted from PBMCs. Both iRepertoire HTBI primers and Arm-PCR of CDR3 regions were used to build the TCR beta libraries. Each CDR3 protein is one row after TCRdb ran MiXCR on the multiplex PCR reads. The data hold roughly 700,000 distinct CDR3 sequences, with around 30% observed a single time.

The sequencing used peripheral blood mononuclear cells (PBMCs), collected when the disease was refractory, from a patient treated with antithyroid drugs. This TCR was sampled from a female donor with Graves disease. The chain uses TRBV5-1 and TRBJ1-2; D remains unclear. The CDR3 DNA is TGCGCCAGCAGCGACTTACAAGCGGGGAATGGCTACACCTTC. Its translation: CASSDLQAGNGYTF.